These 20 T cell receptor beta chains share one sample of origin, sequenced in a study of blood T cell repertoires in COVID-19. Assay: immunoSEQ multiplex PCR; the TCRdb copy retains only in-frame clones and omits some. The sample holds approximately 200,000 clones, about nine tenths seen once. Source material: peripheral blood. Receptors originate from a man in his fifties with acute or convalescent COVID-19.

V is TRBV7-6 and J is TRBJ2-5; the match to TRBD2 covers 11 bases. Unmatched junction bases numbered 0, after V lost 5 bases and J lost 4 bases. CDR3 length: 13 amino acids. Per the germline V gene, CDR1 is SGHVS and CDR2 is FNYEAQ. The CDR3 here is CASSTSGGETQYF. The CDR3 region has the DNA TGTGCCAGCAGCACTAGCGGGGGAGAGACCCAGTACTTC.

With respect to this clone: This specimen includes other DNA sequences encoding the same CDR3. The V and J genes are TRBV5-1 and TRBJ1-5; 7 bases fit TRBD1. CDR1 is SGHRS and CDR2 is YFSETQ in the germline V gene. The length of the CDR3 is 14 residues. The J segment lost 3 bases and the V segment lost 4 bases, leaving 4 bases of the junction unmatched. CDR3 sequence (DNA): TGCGCCAGCAGCACGGGGACAGACAATCAGCCCCAGCATTTT. Its protein is CASSTGTDNQPQHF.

This clone appeared many times. The CDR3 DNA sequence: TGTGCCAGCAGCGTAGGGAGTGTCTCTAGCACAGATACGCAGTATTTT. It is translated as CASSVGSVSSTDTQYF. The chain joins TRBV9 to TRBJ2-3; D unresolved. This CDR3 comprises 16 residues. The V gene lost 0 bases and the J gene lost 0 bases, with 11 bases spanning the gap. The germline V gene encodes CDR1 SGDLS and CDR2 YYNGEE.

The chain has TRBV5-4 and TRBJ1-4; possible D gene TRBD1, 6 bases. V shed 4 bases and J shed 8 bases, with 18 bases lying between them. Germline lookup yields CDR1 SGHNT and CDR2 YYREEE (reference sequence). The CDR3 has 15 residues. CDR3 bases: TGTGCCAGCAGCCACTATGGGGGGGGCGAGGAAAAACTGTTTTTT. This encodes CASSHYGGGEEKLFF. Full variable domain (rest looked up from reference TRBV5-4 and TRBJ1-4): ETGVTQSPTHLIKTRGQQVTLRCSSQSGHNTVSWYQQALGQGPQFIFQYYREEENGRGNFPPRFSGLQFPNYSSELNVNALELDDSALYLCASSHYGGGEEKLFFGSGTQLSVL.

This sequence joins TRBV12-3 or TRBV12-4 and TRBJ2-2, with a weak D call TRBD2 (6 bases). Trimming removed 5 bases at V and 7 bases at J, with 11 bases between. There are 13 residues in the CDR3. The CDR3 sequence is CASSRGLVGELFF. The CDR3 DNA reads as TGTGCCAGCAGTCGGGGGTTGGTCGGGGAGCTGTTTTTT.

V gene TRBV9 combines with J gene TRBJ1-2; D not certain. The germline V and J ends were trimmed by 0 bases and 5 bases, with 17 bases remaining between them. CDR1 is SGDLS and CDR2 is YYNGEE in the germline V gene. This CDR3 contains 16 residues. CDR3 DNA sequence: TGTGCCAGCAGCGTAGGATGGGCTACACCCCTTTATGGCTACACCTTC. The encoded protein is CASSVGWATPLYGYTF.

This clone was recorded many times. The chain combines TRBV10-2 with TRBJ1-6; the D is unclear. The length of the CDR3 is 14 residues. The germline V gene has CDR1 WSHSY and CDR2 SAAADI. V dropped 3 bases and J dropped 10 bases, with 13 bases sitting between them. Written as DNA, the CDR3 is TGCGCCAGCAGTGAACTCGAGGGTGTATCACCCCTCCACTTT. Amino acid sequence: CASSELEGVSPLHF.

J is TRBJ1-6 and V is TRBV19; D unresolved. Germline CDR1 reads LNHDA; CDR2 reads SQIVND (reference sequence). V was cut by 6 bases and J by 2 bases, with 8 bases left in between. The CDR3 totals 14 residues. CDR3 in DNA: TGTGCCAGTAGAGAAACAGCCTATAATTCACCCCTCCACTTT. The encoded protein is CASRETAYNSPLHF.

This clone occurred a few times. The chain has TRBV27 and TRBJ1-4; no clear D. Germline CDR1 is MNHEY and CDR2 is SMNVEV (reference sequence). V gave up 5 bases and J gave up 8 bases, with 15 bases separating them. The CDR3 is made up of 14 amino acids. CDR3: CASSPRGTVEKLFF. The CDR3 bases are TGTGCCAGCAGTCCTCGGGGAACGGTCGAAAAACTGTTTTTT.

The chain carries TRBV2 and TRBJ2-5; a weak D match, TRBD1 (6 bases). Germline CDR1 reads SNHLY; CDR2 reads FYNNEI. The ends were cut back, 2 bases at V and 0 bases at J, with 7 bases in the middle. The CDR3 extends over 14 amino acids. The CDR3 loop reads CASSENRDQETQYF. CDR3 bases: TGTGCCAGCAGTGAAAACAGGGACCAAGAGACCCAGTACTTC.

This clone was recorded only once. The chain is built from TRBV7-6 and TRBJ2-7; 7 nucleotides agree with TRBD1. Germline V lookup: CDR1 SGHVS, CDR2 FNYEAQ. J gave up 2 bases and V 1 base, and 5 bases lay outside the gene matches. The CDR3 runs to 15 residues. The CDR3 reads CASSLGDRGPYEQYF. Here the CDR3 DNA reads TGTGCCAGCAGCTTAGGGGACAGAGGCCCCTACGAGCAGTACTTC.

This chain uses TRBV5-1 with TRBJ2-1, with TRBD2 matching 14 bases. The germline gives CDR1 SGHRS, CDR2 YFSETQ. The CDR3 spans 16 residues. With V trimmed by 4 bases and J by 9 bases, 9 bases remained unmatched. CDR3 bases: TGCGCCAGCAGCCCCCCGACTAGCGGGGGGGCCGGTGAGCAGTTCTTC. Residues: CASSPPTSGGAGEQFF.

The CDR3 region has the DNA TGTGCCAGCAGCTACGGGGGGACGGTTAATTCACCCCTCCACTTT. It codes for CASSYGGTVNSPLHF. The chain employs TRBV7-2 and TRBJ1-6, with a possible D match to TRBD1 (5 bases). Trimming stripped 4 bases from V and 6 bases from J, with 13 bases between. The CDR3 length is 15 residues. CDR1 is SGHTA and CDR2 is FQGNSA in the germline V gene.

The V and J genes are TRBV2 and TRBJ2-5; 8 bases are shared with TRBD2. Trimming removed 5 bases from V and 4 bases from J; junction bases left unmatched: 3. Germline CDR1 is SNHLY and CDR2 is FYNNEI. CDR3 length: 13 residues. The CDR3 nucleotides are TGTGCCAGCAGTACTAGCGGTCTAGAGACCCAGTACTTC. Residues: CASSTSGLETQYF.

CDR3 coding DNA: TGCGCCAGCAGCCCGGCGGGGGGGACGAACACTGAAGCTTTCTTT. Translated: CASSPAGGTNTEAFF. The gene calls are TRBV5-1 and TRBJ1-1, with D perhaps matching TRBD1 (5 bases). Trimming shortened V by 4 bases and J by 1 base, and 14 bases separated the two germline ends. The CDR3 is made up of 15 amino acids. Germline lookup yields CDR1 SGHRS and CDR2 YFSETQ. The full variable domain, completed using reference TRBV5-1 and TRBJ1-1, is KAGVTQTPRYLIKTRGQQVTLSCSPISGHRSVSWYQQTPGQGLQFLFEYFSETQRNKGNFPGRFSGRQFSNSRSEMNVSTLELGDSALYLCASSPAGGTNTEAFFGQGTRLTVV.

The chain carries TRBV4-2 and TRBJ2-3, with D unclear. CDR1 LGHNA and CDR2 YNFKEQ come from the germline V gene. The CDR3 loop spans 14 amino acids. Trimming removed 4 bases from V and 3 bases from J, with 11 bases in between. CDR3: CASSPEPGTDTQYF. DNA for the CDR3: TGTGCCAGCAGCCCCGAGCCCGGTACAGATACGCAGTATTTT.

V gene TRBV19 combines with J gene TRBJ1-2; 7 bases match TRBD1. CDR1 LNHDA and CDR2 SQIVND come from the germline V gene (reference sequence). Trimming at V came to 5 bases and at J to 0 bases, leaving 6 bases not matched to a gene. This CDR3 contains 15 residues. The CDR3 reads CASSETGTANYGYTF. The CDR3, as DNA: TGTGCCAGTAGTGAGACAGGGACAGCTAACTATGGCTACACCTTC.

The gene calls are TRBV12-3 or TRBV12-4 and TRBJ2-7, with D perhaps matching TRBD2 (5 bases). V was shortened by 6 bases and J by 4 bases, with 10 bases between the two germline ends. The CDR3 has 12 residues. The CDR3 loop reads CASSPRGYEQYF. The CDR3 region has the DNA TGTGCCAGCAGCCCACGGGGATACGAGCAGTACTTC.

J is TRBJ2-7 and V is TRBV5-1; 7 positions match TRBD1. CDR1 and CDR2 from the germline V gene are SGHRS and YFSETQ. The CDR3 runs 16 residues. Germline trimming cut 4 bases from V and 2 bases from J; bases unmatched to any gene: 12. This chain's CDR3 is CASSPLPQGNPYEQYF. In DNA, the CDR3 is TGCGCCAGCAGCCCCCTACCACAGGGGAATCCCTACGAGCAGTACTTC.

This clone has a handful of counts. The gene calls are TRBV28 and TRBJ1-4; D remains ambiguous. The CDR3 has 13 amino acids. V dropped 8 bases and J dropped 4 bases, with 11 bases sitting between them. The germline gives CDR1 MDHEN, CDR2 SYDVKM. The CDR3 loop is CASHGVLNEKLFF. Written as DNA, the CDR3 is TGTGCCAGCCACGGGGTCCTTAATGAAAAACTGTTTTTT.